These T cell receptor beta chains were read from a single sample in a study of technical replicates of blood from several donors. Clones were sequenced by immunoSEQ multiplex PCR, and TCRdb holds only the in-frame ones, with some missing. The sample consists of 65,000 to 85,000 clones, about 96% of them appearing once. The sample taken for sequencing was T cells isolated from PBMCs. These receptors were taken from a human donor in good health. CDR3s include the opening cysteine and the closing phenylalanine or tryptophan. D genes are given only for firm matches. Where a row states a size, it is once, few, many or the class of an expanded clone; other rows omit it.

TRBJ1-1,TRBD1,.,TRBV4-1,TGCGCCAGCAGCTTCCGGGACAGGGGCACTGAAGCTTTCTTT,CASSFRDRGTEAFF
TRBJ2-7,TRBD2,once,TRBV5-5,TGTGCCAGCAGCTCAGCACGGGAGGGTTTTGGGGAGCAGTACTTC,CASSSAREGFGEQYF
TRBJ2-1,.,.,TRBV5-1,TGCGCCAGCAGCTTATATTCCTCGGGGTCCTACAATGAGCAGTTCTTC,CASSLYSSGSYNEQFF
TRBJ2-5,TRBD1,.,TRBV19,TGTGCCAGTAGTGACCTTTACCGGGACAGAGTGAAAGAGACCCAGTACTTC,CASSDLYRDRVKETQYF
TRBJ2-5,.,few,TRBV11-3,TGTGCCAGCAGCAACCCGGGTTGGGGGGGGGCGAAAGAGACCCAGTACTTC,CASSNPGWGGAKETQYF
TRBJ2-7,TRBD2,.,TRBV23-1,TGCGCCAGCAGTCAAACCTGGACTAGCGGGGGGACCTTAGTGGAATACGAGCAGTACTTC,CASSQTWTSGGTLVEYEQYF
TRBJ1-1,TRBD1,.,TRBV19,TGTGCCAGTAGGGACAGGGAAAACACTGAAGCTTTCTTT,CASRDRENTEAFF
TRBJ1-2,.,once,TRBV2,TGTGCCAGCTCCATTGGGCAATTCTACTATGGCTACACCTTC,CASSIGQFYYGYTF
TRBJ2-6,TRBD1,.,TRBV5-8,TGTGCCAGCAGCTTCCGGGACAGGGATTTCTCTGGGGCCAACGTCCTGACTTTC,CASSFRDRDFSGANVLTF
TRBJ2-2,.,.,TRBV28,TGTGCCAGCAGTTTTCGCCCAGGGCCGAACACCGGGGAGCTGTTTTTT,CASSFRPGPNTGELFF
TRBJ1-5,.,.,TRBV19,TGTGCCAGCCGCGGGGGCAATCAGCCCCAGCATTTT,CASRGGNQPQHF
TRBJ2-2,TRBD2,.,TRBV11-2,TGTGCCAGCAGCTTATCTGCGGGAGGGCCCAGCACCGGGGAGCTGTTTTTT,CASSLSAGGPSTGELFF
TRBJ2-5,.,few,TRBV2,TGTGCCAGCAGTGAACAGGAAGAGACCCAGTACTTC,CASSEQEETQYF
TRBJ2-7,TRBD1,.,TRBV19,TGTGCCAGTAGTACACAACCGGGACAGGAGCAGTACTTC,CASSTQPGQEQYF
TRBJ2-5,TRBD1,.,TRBV7-6,TGTGCCAGCAGCTTGGGCGAACAGGGGCAAGAGACCCAGTACTTC,CASSLGEQGQETQYF
TRBJ2-1,.,.,TRBV2,TGTGCCCCCACCCCGGGGACCTACAATGAGCAGTTCTTC,CAPTPGTYNEQFF
TRBJ2-1,.,.,TRBV2,TGTGCCAGCAGTGAAAGACTCCATCTCTCCTACAATGAGCAGTTCTTC,CASSERLHLSYNEQFF
TRBJ1-6,.,once,TRBV21-1,TGTGCCAGCAAGCGTAATGGTTCCTATAATTCACCCCTCCACTTT,CASKRNGSYNSPLHF
TRBJ1-2,.,.,TRBV10-2,TGCGCCAGCAGTGAGTCGACACGGAGTAAATCGGTCAGGGTTAACTATGGCTACACCTTC,CASSESTRSKSVRVNYGYTF
TRBJ1-2,.,.,TRBV7-3,TGTGCCAGCAGCTTACCCGGAGATGGCTACACCTTC,CASSLPGDGYTF
TRBJ2-7,TRBD1,.,TRBV19,TGTGCCAGTAGCAGGACAGGGGACGAGCAGTACTTC,CASSRTGDEQYF
TRBJ1-6,.,once,TRBV6-5,TGTGCCAGCAGTTACTCGATTCAGTATAATTCACCCCTCCACTTT,CASSYSIQYNSPLHF
TRBJ1-4,.,.,TRBV7-9,TGTGCCAGCAGCCGTTCGGGGGGGGGTTTAGCTAATGAAAAACTGTTTTTT,CASSRSGGGLANEKLFF
TRBJ1-4,.,.,TRBV11-2,TGTGCCAGCAGCTTACCCTCTAGACCGTTGGGGGGAACTAATGAAAAACTGTTTTTT,CASSLPSRPLGGTNEKLFF
TRBJ2-1,.,.,TRBV5-1,TGCGCCAGCAGCTTGGGTCCCTCCGGTATGGGAGGAGGCGATGAGCAGTTCTTC,CASSLGPSGMGGGDEQFF
TRBJ2-7,.,.,TRBV18,TGTGCCAGCTCACCAGGGGCAACCGGGGGGCGCATCTACGAGCAGTACTTC,CASSPGATGGRIYEQYF
TRBJ2-3,TRBD1,.,TRBV13,TGTGCCAGCAGCTTATTTAAGGGGACAGGGGCAATAGATACGCAGTATTTT,CASSLFKGTGAIDTQYF
TRBJ2-7,.,.,TRBV6-1,TGTGCCAGCAGTGCCCGGACTAACTCCTACGAGCAGTACTTC,CASSARTNSYEQYF
TRBJ2-7,TRBD2,.,TRBV7-6,TGTGCCAGCAGCTTAGTAGCGGGGACACTTTACGAGCAGTACTTC,CASSLVAGTLYEQYF
TRBJ2-3,.,once,TRBV6-4,TGTGCCAGCAGTGAGTTCGGGACTCAAATCACAGATACGCAGTATTTT,CASSEFGTQITDTQYF
TRBJ2-5,TRBD2,.,TRBV30,TGTGCCTGGATTGCGGGGGGGCCAGAGACCCAGTACTTC,CAWIAGGPETQYF
TRBJ1-1,.,once,TRBV28,TGTGCCAGCAGAAGACTGGGGGGGTACACTGAAGCTTTCTTT,CASRRLGGYTEAFF
TRBJ1-1,.,.,TRBV10-1,TGCGCCAGCAGTGACAGGGCTAACACTGAAGCTTTCTTT,CASSDRANTEAFF
TRBJ1-3,.,.,TRBV6-1,TGTGCCAGCACCTTCGGACAGACTGGAAACACCATATATTTT,CASTFGQTGNTIYF
TRBJ1-5,TRBD1,few,TRBV5-4,TGTGCCAGCAGCACGGACAGGAGTCAGCCCCAGCATTTT,CASSTDRSQPQHF
TRBJ2-7,.,.,TRBV27,TGTGCCAGCAGTTTCTTGGCAGGGGACTCCTACGAGCAGTACTTC,CASSFLAGDSYEQYF
TRBJ2-7,TRBD1,.,TRBV9,TGTGCCAGCAGCTCGGGGACAGGGGTATACGAGCAGTACTTC,CASSSGTGVYEQYF
TRBJ1-4,.,.,TRBV5-1,TGCGCCAGCAGCTGGAGTGCAACTAATGAAAAACTGTTTTTT,CASSWSATNEKLFF
TRBJ1-6,.,.,TRBV6-1,TGTGCCAGCAGTGAAGCGGCGGTTATCTATAATTCACCCCTCCACTTT,CASSEAAVIYNSPLHF
TRBJ2-3,TRBD2,.,TRBV5-5,TGTGCCAGCAGCTTGATTACTAGCGGGGGGGCAGATACGCAGTATTTT,CASSLITSGGADTQYF
TRBJ1-2,.,.,TRBV30,TGTGCTTTCCCCGGGGTTACTTTAGAGAGTGGCTACACCTTC,CAFPGVTLESGYTF
TRBJ2-1,.,.,TRBV13,TGTGCCAGCAGCTTAATCACTAGCCCCGTTGTCAATGAGCAGTTCTTC,CASSLITSPVVNEQFF
TRBJ2-2,.,.,TRBV7-2,TGTGCCAGCAGCCTTCCCGGGGTAGTGGGGAACACCGGGGAGCTGTTTTTT,CASSLPGVVGNTGELFF
TRBJ2-6,TRBD2,.,TRBV28,TGTGCCAGCAGACCGTCGGGACTAGCGGGCAACTCTGGGGCCAACGTCCTGACTTTC,CASRPSGLAGNSGANVLTF
TRBJ2-7,TRBD1,.,TRBV2,TGTGCCAGCGCCTCCGGGACAGGGGTAGACGAGCAGTACTTC,CASASGTGVDEQYF
TRBJ2-1,TRBD1,.,TRBV29-1,TGCAGCGTTGAAAGATTCGTTGTAAGACAGGGGTGGAGCTCCTACAATGAGCAGTTCTTC,CSVERFVVRQGWSSYNEQFF
TRBJ2-6,TRBD2,.,TRBV10-3,TGTGCCATCAGACCCACCCAGGGAGGGATTGGTCCTGGGGCCAACGTCCTGACTTTC,CAIRPTQGGIGPGANVLTF
TRBJ2-1,TRBD1,.,TRBV6-5,TGTGCCAGCAGTCACAAAAGACAGGGCAGGAATGAGCAGTTCTTC,CASSHKRQGRNEQFF
TRBJ2-7,TRBD1,.,TRBV7-6,TGTGCCAGCAGCAGGGACAGGAATTACGAGCAGTACTTC,CASSRDRNYEQYF
TRBJ2-7,TRBD1,.,TRBV7-9,TGTGCCAGCAGCTTGGGACAGCTCTACGAGCAGTACTTC,CASSLGQLYEQYF
TRBJ2-7,.,.,TRBV28,TGTGCCAGCAGTCGTGGGTCTAGGTCTAAGCGGTCCTACGAGCAGTACTTC,CASSRGSRSKRSYEQYF
TRBJ2-7,TRBD1,.,TRBV11-3,TGTGCCAGCAGCTCGATTTCGAAAGCACTCCGGGACAGAGCCTACGAGCAGTACTTC,CASSSISKALRDRAYEQYF
TRBJ2-6,.,.,TRBV2,TGTGCCAGCAGTGAGCATGGTGGGCTCTCTGGGGCCAACGTCCTGACTTTC,CASSEHGGLSGANVLTF
TRBJ1-2,.,once,TRBV6-1,TGTGCCAGCAGTAGAGACAGAAACTATGGCTACACCTTC,CASSRDRNYGYTF
TRBJ2-5,.,.,TRBV11-2,TGTGCCAGCAGCTTAGATGGTTGGGGGGTTGGGAGGCAAGAGACCCAGTACTTC,CASSLDGWGVGRQETQYF